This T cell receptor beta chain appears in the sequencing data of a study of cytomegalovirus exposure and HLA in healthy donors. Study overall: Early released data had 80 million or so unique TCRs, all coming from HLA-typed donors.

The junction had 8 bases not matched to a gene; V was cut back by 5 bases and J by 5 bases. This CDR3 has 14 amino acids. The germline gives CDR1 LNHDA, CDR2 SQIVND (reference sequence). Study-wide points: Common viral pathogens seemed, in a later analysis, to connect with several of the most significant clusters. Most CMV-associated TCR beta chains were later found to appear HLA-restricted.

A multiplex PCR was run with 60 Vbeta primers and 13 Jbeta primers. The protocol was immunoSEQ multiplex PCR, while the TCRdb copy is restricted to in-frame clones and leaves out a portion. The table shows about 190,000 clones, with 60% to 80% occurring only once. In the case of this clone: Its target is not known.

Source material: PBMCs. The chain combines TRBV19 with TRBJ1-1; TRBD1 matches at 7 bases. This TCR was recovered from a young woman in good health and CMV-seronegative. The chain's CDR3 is CASSSLTGQTEAFF. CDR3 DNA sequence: TGTGCCAGTAGTTCCCTGACAGGGCAAACTGAAGCTTTCTTT.